The 15 T cell receptor beta chains in this list originate from one sample, sequenced in a study of blood T cell repertoires in COVID-19. Method: immunoSEQ multiplex PCR; TCRdb's copy keeps in-frame clones and lacks some. The repertoire consists of under 45,000 clones, with approximately 88% occurring once and the leading ten covering 11% to 15%. The sequencing input was peripheral blood. The receptors derive from a man aged 55 to 70 with active COVID-19.

The gene calls are TRBV6-6 and TRBJ2-1, with TRBD2 matching over 7 bases. Germline assignment: CDR1 MNHNY and CDR2 SVGAGI (reference sequence). J lost 7 bases, V lost 5 bases, and 11 bases had no gene match. The length of the CDR3 is 15 residues. CDR3 nucleotides: TGTGCCAGCAGTCCGGACCCCGGCGGGGGAAATGAGCAGTTCTTC. Its translation: CASSPDPGGGNEQFF.

The V gene is TRBV5-5, the J gene TRBJ1-2; TRBD1 matches at 7 bases. The CDR3 covers 14 residues. Germline loops: CDR1 SGHKS, CDR2 YYEKEE (reference sequence). With 5 bases clipped from V and 1 base from J, the junction kept 5 bases outside the gene matches. The CDR3 region has the DNA TGTGCCAGCAGGAGGGACAGTATTAACTATGGCTACACCTTC. Translated, it gives CASRRDSINYGYTF.

This clone was detected once. This rearrangement joins TRBV18 to TRBJ1-5, with 7 bases that match TRBD1. After removal of 5 bases from V and 6 bases from J, the junction contained 7 bases not matched to a gene. CDR1 is KGHSH, CDR2 LQKENI, per germline. This CDR3 comprises 14 residues. CDR3 sequence reads: CASSSTGAVQPQHF. CDR3 DNA sequence: TGTGCCAGCTCATCCACAGGGGCGGTTCAGCCCCAGCATTTT.

The DNA of the CDR3 is TGTGCCACCGCGGGGGTATATGATGAAAAACTGTTTTTT. It is translated as CATAGVYDEKLFF. This chain links TRBV27 with TRBJ1-4; D is perhaps TRBD1 (5 bases). Germline-derived CDR1 and CDR2 are MNHEY and SMNVEV (reference sequence). The V and J ends lost 10 bases and 6 bases respectively, with 15 bases between them. The CDR3 spans 13 residues. Variable domain in full (rest from reference TRBV27 and TRBJ1-4): EAQVTQNPRYLITVTGKKLTVTCSQNMNHEYMSWYRQDPGLGLRQIYYSMNVEVTDKGDVPEGYKVSRKEKRNFPLILESPSPNQTSLYFCATAGVYDEKLFFGSGTQLSVL.

The sample holds one count of this clone. The V and J genes are TRBV7-9 and TRBJ2-1, with D maybe TRBD1 (6 bases). The germline V gene encodes CDR1 SEHNR and CDR2 FQNEAQ (reference sequence). The CDR3 contains 13 residues. The ends were cut back, 5 bases at V and 6 bases at J, with 11 bases in the middle. This chain's CDR3 is CASSLGQLNEQFF. The CDR3, as DNA: TGTGCCAGCAGCCTCGGACAGCTCAATGAGCAGTTCTTC.

This clone turned up a few times. The chain combines TRBV29-1 with TRBJ2-7; D possibly corresponds to TRBD2 (6 bases). This CDR3 is 11 amino acids long. Germline CDR1 reads SQVTM; CDR2 reads ANQGSEA. Trimming cost V 5 bases and J 3 bases, with 8 bases left between them. This CDR3 reads CSVYGGYEQYF. CDR3 DNA: TGCAGCGTTTACGGGGGCTACGAGCAGTACTTC.

The table lists this clone with a few counts. This chain joins TRBV7-2 and TRBJ1-3, with D unclear. The CDR3 covers 15 residues. Deletions cut 5 bases from V and 4 bases from J, with 15 bases between. The germline gives CDR1 SGHTA, CDR2 FQGNSA. CDR3 sequence: CASSLSGVEGNTIYF. CDR3 nucleotides: TGTGCCAGCAGCCTCAGCGGGGTAGAAGGAAACACCATATATTTT.

V gene TRBV28 combines with J gene TRBJ1-2; D not certain. Per the germline V gene, CDR1 is MDHEN and CDR2 is SYDVKM. The V and J ends lost 5 bases and 8 bases respectively, with 18 bases between them. The CDR3 totals 14 residues. The CDR3 protein is CASSPPRGLTGYTF. For the CDR3, the DNA is TGTGCCAGCAGTCCCCCCCGGGGTCTGACGGGCTACACCTTC.

The gene calls are TRBV11-2 and TRBJ1-1, with 9 bases matching TRBD1. In germline, CDR1 is SGHAT, CDR2 FQNNGV. Unmatched junction bases numbered 9, after V lost 5 bases and J lost 2 bases. The CDR3 has 16 amino acids. CDR3 nucleotides: TGTGCCAGCAGCCAAGGACAGGGGAATTTTAACACTGAAGCTTTCTTT. Translated: CASSQGQGNFNTEAFF. Full variable domain (outside the CDR3, taken from reference TRBV11-2 and TRBJ1-1): EAGVAQSPRYKIIEKRQSVAFWCNPISGHATLYWYQQILGQGPKLLIQFQNNGVVDDSQLPKDRFSAERLKGVDSTLKIQPAKLEDSAVYLCASSQGQGNFNTEAFFGQGTRLTVV.

CDR3 DNA sequence: TGTGCCAGCTCACCATCGGTCCAAGAGACCCAGTACTTC. Residues: CASSPSVQETQYF. The rearrangement joins TRBV18 to TRBJ2-5; no firm D call. V gave up 2 bases and J gave up 1 base, with 5 bases separating them. The CDR3 is made up of 13 amino acids. Germline values: CDR1 KGHSH, CDR2 LQKENI.

J is TRBJ2-3 and V is TRBV5-1; D is uncertain. Germline assignment: CDR1 SGHRS and CDR2 YFSETQ. Trimming shortened V by 0 bases and J by 2 bases, and 10 bases separated the two germline ends. This CDR3 region has 15 residues. As DNA, the CDR3 is TGCGCCAGCAGCTTGGATCCTAGAGACACAGATACGCAGTATTTT. Its translation: CASSLDPRDTDTQYF.

This clone was found once. V is TRBV27 and J is TRBJ2-2; 15 bases align to TRBD2. There are 18 residues in the CDR3. Unmatched junction bases numbered 10, after V lost 5 bases and J lost 6 bases. From germline, CDR1 is MNHEY and CDR2 SMNVEV (reference sequence). CDR3 DNA sequence: TGTGCCAGCAGTCCCTGGGGACTAGCGGGAGGTCGACCCGGGGAGCTGTTTTTT. It specifies CASSPWGLAGGRPGELFF.

V gene TRBV3-1 (or the pseudogene TRBV3-2) combines with J gene TRBJ2-6; tentatively, D is TRBD1 (6 bases). This CDR3 comprises 18 residues. Germline assignment: CDR1 LGHDT and CDR2 YNNKEL (reference sequence). Trimming shortened V by 3 bases and J by 0 bases, and 15 bases separated the two germline ends. DNA for the CDR3: TGTGCCAGCAGCCATTCGGTCAGGGGATACTCTGGGGCCAACGTCCTGACTTTC. It specifies CASSHSVRGYSGANVLTF.

The chain is built from TRBV5-1 and TRBJ2-7, with a possible D match to TRBD2 (6 bases). Trimming shortened V by 2 bases and J by 3 bases, and 9 bases separated the two germline ends. Germline lookup yields CDR1 SGHRS and CDR2 YFSETQ. The CDR3 runs to 13 residues. The CDR3 protein is CASSFGTGYEQYF. CDR3 in DNA: TGCGCCAGCAGCTTCGGGACTGGCTACGAGCAGTACTTC.

This chain links TRBV30 with TRBJ1-1; D is undetermined. V lost 0 bases to trimming and J lost 8 bases, with 16 bases between them. The CDR3 sequence is 14 residues long. Per germline, CDR1 GTSNPN and CDR2 SVGIG (reference sequence). The CDR3 spells CAWSVIGVGREAFF. In DNA form, the CDR3 reads TGTGCCTGGAGTGTAATTGGTGTCGGCAGGGAAGCTTTCTTT.